A single T cell receptor (beta chain) is shown here with its context. The table came from immunoSEQ multiplex PCR; TCRdb's copy has only in-frame clones and leaves some out. The profile shows about 220,000 clones, 82% of them singletons. The germline V gene has CDR1 MDHEN and CDR2 SYDVKM. The CDR3 is 17 amino acids. V was clipped by 5 bases and J by 7 bases; unmatched bases: 12. The data originate from a study of blood T cell repertoires in COVID-19. About the research overall: Samples of COVID-19 (acute and convalescent) were obtained from the United States, Italy and Spain.

The source material was peripheral blood. The receptor's source is a woman aged 80 or older with COVID-19, enrolled during active disease. This chain links TRBV28 with TRBJ1-5, with 12 bases fitting TRBD1. The CDR3 is CASSPPWDRGRGQPQHF. CDR3 in DNA: TGTGCCAGCAGTCCCCCGTGGGACAGGGGGCGCGGGCAGCCCCAGCATTTT.